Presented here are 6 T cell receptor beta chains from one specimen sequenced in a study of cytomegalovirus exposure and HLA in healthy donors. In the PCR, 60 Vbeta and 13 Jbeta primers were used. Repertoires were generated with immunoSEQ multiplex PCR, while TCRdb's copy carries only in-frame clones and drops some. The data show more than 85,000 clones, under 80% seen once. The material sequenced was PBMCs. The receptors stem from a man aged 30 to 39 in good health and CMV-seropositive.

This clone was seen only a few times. This CDR3 is CAWTDTNTEAFF. Written as DNA, the CDR3 is TGTGCCTGGACCGACACGAACACTGAAGCTTTCTTT. The chain uses TRBV30 and TRBJ1-1; D remains unclear. Germline V gene sequence: CDR1 GTSNPN, CDR2 SVGIG (reference sequence). The CDR3 length is 12 residues. Trimming removed 4 bases from V and 1 base from J, with 7 bases in between.

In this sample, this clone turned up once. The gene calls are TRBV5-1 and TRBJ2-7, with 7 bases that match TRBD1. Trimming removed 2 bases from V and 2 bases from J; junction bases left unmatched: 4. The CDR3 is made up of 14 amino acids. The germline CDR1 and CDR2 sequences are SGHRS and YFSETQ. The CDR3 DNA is TGCGCCAGCAGCTTTAACAGGGGACCCTACGAGCAGTACTTC. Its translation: CASSFNRGPYEQYF.

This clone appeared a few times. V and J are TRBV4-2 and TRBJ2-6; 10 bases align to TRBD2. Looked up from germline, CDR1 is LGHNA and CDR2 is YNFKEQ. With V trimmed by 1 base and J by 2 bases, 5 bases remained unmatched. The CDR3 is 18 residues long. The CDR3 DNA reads TGTGCCAGCAGCCAAGCGGGGACTAGCGCCGCTGGGGCCAACGTCCTGACTTTC. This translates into CASSQAGTSAAGANVLTF.

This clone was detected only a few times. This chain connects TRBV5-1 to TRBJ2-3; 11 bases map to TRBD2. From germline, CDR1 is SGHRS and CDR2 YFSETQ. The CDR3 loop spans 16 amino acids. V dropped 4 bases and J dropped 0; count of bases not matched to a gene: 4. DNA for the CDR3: TGCGCCAGCAGCGTCACTAGCGGGGGTAGCACAGATACGCAGTATTTT. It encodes CASSVTSGGSTDTQYF.

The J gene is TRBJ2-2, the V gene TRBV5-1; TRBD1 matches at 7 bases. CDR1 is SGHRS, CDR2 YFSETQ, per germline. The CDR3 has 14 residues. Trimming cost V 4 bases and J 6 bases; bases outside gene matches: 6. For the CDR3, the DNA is TGCGCCAGCAGCAGCAGACAGGGTCCCGGGGAGCTGTTTTTT. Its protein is CASSSRQGPGELFF. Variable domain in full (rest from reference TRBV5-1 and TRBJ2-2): KAGVTQTPRYLIKTRGQQVTLSCSPISGHRSVSWYQQTPGQGLQFLFEYFSETQRNKGNFPGRFSGRQFSNSRSEMNVSTLELGDSALYLCASSSRQGPGELFFGEGSRLTVL.

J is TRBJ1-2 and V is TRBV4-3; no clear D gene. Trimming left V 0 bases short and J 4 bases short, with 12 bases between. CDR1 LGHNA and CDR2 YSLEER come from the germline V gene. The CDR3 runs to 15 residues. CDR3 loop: CASSQERGLGYGYTF. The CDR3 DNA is TGCGCCAGCAGCCAAGAAAGAGGGCTAGGCTATGGCTACACCTTC.